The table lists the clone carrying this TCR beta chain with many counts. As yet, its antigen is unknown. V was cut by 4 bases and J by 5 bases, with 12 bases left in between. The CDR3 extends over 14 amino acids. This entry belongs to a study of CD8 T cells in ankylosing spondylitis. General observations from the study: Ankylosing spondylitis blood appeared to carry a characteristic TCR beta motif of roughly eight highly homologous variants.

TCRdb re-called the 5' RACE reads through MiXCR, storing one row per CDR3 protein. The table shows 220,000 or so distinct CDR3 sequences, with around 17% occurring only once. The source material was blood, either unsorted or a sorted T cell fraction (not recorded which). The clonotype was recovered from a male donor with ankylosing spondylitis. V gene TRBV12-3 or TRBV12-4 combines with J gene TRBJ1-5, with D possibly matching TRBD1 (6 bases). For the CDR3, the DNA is TGTGCCAGCAGTTCGCCCGAGGGGGATCAGCCCCAGCATTTT. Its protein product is CASSSPEGDQPQHF.